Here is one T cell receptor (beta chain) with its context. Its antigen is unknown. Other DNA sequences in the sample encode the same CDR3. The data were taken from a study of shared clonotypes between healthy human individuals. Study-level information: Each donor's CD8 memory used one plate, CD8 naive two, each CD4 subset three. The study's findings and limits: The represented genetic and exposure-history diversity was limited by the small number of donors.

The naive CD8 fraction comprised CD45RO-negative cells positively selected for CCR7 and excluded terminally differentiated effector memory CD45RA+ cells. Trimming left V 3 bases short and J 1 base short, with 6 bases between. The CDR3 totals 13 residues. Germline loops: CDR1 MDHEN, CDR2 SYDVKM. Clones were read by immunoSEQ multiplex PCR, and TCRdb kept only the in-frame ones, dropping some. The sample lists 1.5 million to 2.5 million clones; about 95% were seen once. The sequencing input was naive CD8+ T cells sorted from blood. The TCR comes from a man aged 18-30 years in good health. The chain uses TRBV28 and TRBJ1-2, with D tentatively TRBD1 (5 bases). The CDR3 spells CASSLQGNYGYTF. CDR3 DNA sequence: TGTGCCAGCAGTTTGCAGGGTAACTATGGCTACACCTTC.